What follows are 9 T cell receptor beta chains derived from one specimen sequenced in a study of cytomegalovirus exposure and HLA in healthy donors. 13 Jbeta primers and 60 Vbeta primers were used for the PCR. Produced via immunoSEQ multiplex PCR; TCRdb's table is partial and in-frame only. Seen here are under 150,000 clones, roughly 79% observed once, and the top ten hold approximately 2.8%. Source material: PBMCs. These receptor sequences come from a boy under 10 years old in good health and CMV-seronegative.

The CDR3 here is CASSLDRLAPNEKLFF. The CDR3 nucleotides read TGTGCCAGTAGTCTGGACAGGCTTGCACCTAATGAAAAACTGTTTTTT. V usage is TRBV19 and J usage is TRBJ1-4; 7 positions agree with TRBD1. CDR1 is LNHDA, CDR2 SQIVND, per germline (reference sequence). This CDR3 region has 16 residues. The trim removed 5 bases at V and 3 bases at J, leaving 9 bases unmatched.

The CDR3 loop reads CASSLPNSDSSEQYF. CDR3 coding DNA: TGTGCCAGCAGCCTCCCTAATTCGGACAGTTCCGAGCAGTACTTC. This chain uses TRBV11-2 with TRBJ2-7; the D gene is possibly TRBD1 (6 bases). V shed 5 bases and J shed 6 bases, with 20 bases lying between them. CDR1 is SGHAT, CDR2 FQNNGV, per germline. CDR3 length: 15 amino acids.

The V and J genes are TRBV7-9 and TRBJ2-7; possible D gene TRBD1, 6 bases. The CDR3 has 15 residues. Germline CDR1 reads SEHNR; CDR2 reads FQNEAQ (reference sequence). V was clipped by 5 bases and J by 6 bases, with 20 bases between them. The CDR3 loop is CASSRWEQLGGEQYV. CDR3 sequence (DNA): TGTGCCAGCAGCCGATGGGAACAACTAGGGGGCGAGCAGTACGTC.

The chain uses TRBV4-1 and TRBJ1-5, with D tentatively TRBD1 (5 bases). The CDR3 runs to 16 residues. Germline-derived CDR1 and CDR2 are MGHRA and YSYEKL. Trimming removed 0 bases from V and 0 bases from J, with 9 bases in between. CDR3 region: CASSQDAGNSNQPQHF. The CDR3 DNA reads as TGCGCCAGCAGCCAAGACGCAGGGAATAGCAATCAGCCCCAGCATTTT.

The table lists this clone with a few counts. The chain uses TRBV5-1 and TRBJ2-3, with D perhaps matching TRBD1 (6 bases). V gave up 1 base and J gave up 3 bases, with 9 bases separating them. The CDR3 totals 14 residues. CDR1 is SGHRS, CDR2 YFSETQ, per germline. The CDR3 DNA sequence: TGCGCCAGCAGCTTGACAGGGATGACAGATACGCAGTATTTT. This translates into CASSLTGMTDTQYF.

The genes are TRBV7-2 and TRBJ1-1; D gene ambiguous. Trimming removed 2 bases from V and 8 bases from J, with 15 bases in between. Germline V gives CDR1 SGHTA, CDR2 FQGNSA. The CDR3 is made up of 14 amino acids. The CDR3 spells CASSLTWSEGEAFF. The CDR3 region has the DNA TGTGCCAGCAGCTTAACCTGGTCGGAGGGAGAAGCTTTCTTT.

The CDR3 sequence: CASSYVARGNTEAFF. The CDR3 DNA follows: TGTGCCAGCAGTTATGTTGCTCGGGGGAACACTGAAGCTTTCTTT. The rearrangement links TRBV6-5 to TRBJ1-1; unclear D gene. The germline gives CDR1 MNHEY, CDR2 SVGAGI. This CDR3 is built from 15 residues. V lost 3 bases to trimming and J lost 1 base, with 12 bases between them.

The V and J genes are TRBV19 and TRBJ1-6; D unclear. The CDR3 contains 14 residues. Per germline, CDR1 LNHDA and CDR2 SQIVND (reference sequence). V lost 4 bases, J lost 9 bases, and 13 bases lay in between. The CDR3 coding sequence is TGTGCCAGTAGTAGTTGGGGTGGAGGTTCACCCCTCCACTTT. It specifies CASSSWGGGSPLHF.

This chain links TRBV4-1 with TRBJ1-2; TRBD1 matches 7 bases. CDR1 and CDR2 from the germline V gene are MGHRA and YSYEKL. The CDR3 has 15 amino acids. V shed 4 bases, J shed 7 bases, and the junction held 12 bases outside the gene matches. The CDR3 loop reads CASSPTTGNLVGYTF. The CDR3 DNA follows: TGCGCCAGCAGCCCAACGACAGGGAACTTGGTTGGCTACACCTTC.